The rows below give T cell receptor beta chains drawn from one sample of a study of OX40 agonist ivuxolimab in advanced cancers. Measured with immunoSEQ multiplex PCR; TCRdb has only the in-frame clones, and not every one. Of some 40,000 clones detected, approximately 90% appear once; the ten largest clones hold 0.5% to 0.65%. The sample here was CD4+ or CD8+ T cells sorted from blood, taken in a trial of the OX40 agonist ivuxolimab. These receptors were taken from an adult with an advanced solid tumor such as melanoma, head and neck, liver or kidney cancer. CDR3s include the opening cysteine and the closing phenylalanine or tryptophan. Fields, in order: CDR3 DNA, CDR3 protein, clone size, J gene, V gene, D gene. D genes are given only for firm matches. Clone size is stated in some rows and not others, as once, few, many or a class when expanded.

CDR3 DNA: TGCGCCAGCAGCTTTATGGGGGGGCTGGGAGAGACCCAGTACTTC
CDR3 protein: CASSFMGGLGETQYF
clone size: -
J gene: TRBJ2-5
V gene: TRBV5-1
D gene: -

CDR3 DNA: TGTGCCAGCTCTGAGGGGTCTGGAAACACCATATATTTT
CDR3 protein: CASSEGSGNTIYF
clone size: once
J gene: TRBJ1-3
V gene: TRBV18
D gene: -

CDR3 DNA: TGTGCCAGCAGTGAAACTAGGACAGGGAGGTACGAGCAGTACTTC
CDR3 protein: CASSETRTGRYEQYF
clone size: -
J gene: TRBJ2-7
V gene: TRBV2
D gene: TRBD1

CDR3 DNA: TGTGCCAGCCATCTGCAGGGCGGTTCACCCCTCCACTTT
CDR3 protein: CASHLQGGSPLHF
clone size: -
J gene: TRBJ1-6
V gene: TRBV2
D gene: -

CDR3 DNA: TGTGCCAGCAGCTCGCAGTGGACCTCCTACGAGCAGTACTTC
CDR3 protein: CASSSQWTSYEQYF
clone size: -
J gene: TRBJ2-7
V gene: TRBV7-2
D gene: -

CDR3 DNA: TGTGCCAGCAGCCTACAGGGTGATCAGCCCCAGCATTTT
CDR3 protein: CASSLQGDQPQHF
clone size: -
J gene: TRBJ1-5
V gene: TRBV7-9
D gene: -

CDR3 DNA: TGTGCCAGCAGCCCTGAGGGGTACAATGAGCAGTTCTTC
CDR3 protein: CASSPEGYNEQFF
clone size: -
J gene: TRBJ2-1
V gene: TRBV7-3
D gene: -

CDR3 DNA: TGCGCCAGGGGGGGCCCGATCAAGGACATGAACACTGAAGCTTTCTTT
CDR3 protein: CARGGPIKDMNTEAFF
clone size: -
J gene: TRBJ1-1
V gene: TRBV10-1
D gene: -

CDR3 DNA: TGTGCCAGCAGCAGGGCTCGGCCGCCCGGGGAGCTGTTTTTT
CDR3 protein: CASSRARPPGELFF
clone size: -
J gene: TRBJ2-2
V gene: TRBV9
D gene: -

CDR3 DNA: TGTGCCAGCAGCTCCGGACTAGGGGAAGAGACCCAGTACTTC
CDR3 protein: CASSSGLGEETQYF
clone size: -
J gene: TRBJ2-5
V gene: TRBV7-2
D gene: TRBD2

CDR3 DNA: TGTGCCAGCAGCATCGTCTCCGGGACTGCGAACACCGGGGAGCTGTTTTTT
CDR3 protein: CASSIVSGTANTGELFF
clone size: -
J gene: TRBJ2-2
V gene: TRBV7-9
D gene: -

CDR3 DNA: TGTGCCAGCAGTGAACAGTCCGGCACAGATACGCAGTATTTT
CDR3 protein: CASSEQSGTDTQYF
clone size: -
J gene: TRBJ2-3
V gene: TRBV2
D gene: -

CDR3 DNA: TGTGCCAGCCTAGATCGGGCAGGCTCGACTGAAGCTTTCTTT
CDR3 protein: CASLDRAGSTEAFF
clone size: -
J gene: TRBJ1-1
V gene: TRBV6-5
D gene: -

CDR3 DNA: TGTGCCAGCAGTTCCGCCGGGGAGCTGTTTTTT
CDR3 protein: CASSSAGELFF
clone size: -
J gene: TRBJ2-2
V gene: TRBV6-5
D gene: -

CDR3 DNA: TGTGCCAGCAGCCGCGCCGAACGTGGCAGGGATCATGAAAAACTGTTTTTT
CDR3 protein: CASSRAERGRDHEKLFF
clone size: once
J gene: TRBJ1-4
V gene: TRBV4-2
D gene: -

CDR3 DNA: TGCGCCAGCAGCTTGGGAGGAGGGGGAGTCTATGGCTACACCTTC
CDR3 protein: CASSLGGGGVYGYTF
clone size: -
J gene: TRBJ1-2
V gene: TRBV5-1
D gene: -

CDR3 DNA: TGTGCCAGCAGCGTAGGACAGAGGAACACTGAAGCTTTCTTT
CDR3 protein: CASSVGQRNTEAFF
clone size: -
J gene: TRBJ1-1
V gene: TRBV9
D gene: -

CDR3 DNA: TGTGCCAGCAGCTTAGACAGGAGAACTGGAAACACCATATATTTT
CDR3 protein: CASSLDRRTGNTIYF
clone size: -
J gene: TRBJ1-3
V gene: TRBV13
D gene: -

CDR3 DNA: TGCGCCAGCAGCTTGGTGGACGCGTACCAAGAGACCCAGTACTTC
CDR3 protein: CASSLVDAYQETQYF
clone size: -
J gene: TRBJ2-5
V gene: TRBV5-1
D gene: -

CDR3 DNA: TGTGCTAGTGGTTTGGTCCAGACAGGGTGGGCCCCGGCTGAAGCTTTCTTT
CDR3 protein: CASGLVQTGWAPAEAFF
clone size: -
J gene: TRBJ1-1
V gene: TRBV12-5
D gene: TRBD1

CDR3 DNA: TGTGCCAGCAGCGCCCCTACGGGACAGGGCTTTCACGAGCAGTTCTTC
CDR3 protein: CASSAPTGQGFHEQFF
clone size: -
J gene: TRBJ2-1
V gene: TRBV9
D gene: TRBD1

CDR3 DNA: TGTGCCAGCAGTTCCAGGGATGAGCAGTTCTTC
CDR3 protein: CASSSRDEQFF
clone size: once
J gene: TRBJ2-1
V gene: TRBV6-6
D gene: -

CDR3 DNA: TGTGCCAGCAGCCCCCTCTGGGCACGAAGCACAGATACGCAGTATTTT
CDR3 protein: CASSPLWARSTDTQYF
clone size: -
J gene: TRBJ2-3
V gene: TRBV5-6
D gene: -

CDR3 DNA: TGTGCCAGCAGCGGGCGACGGACTACCCAAGAGACCCAGTACTTC
CDR3 protein: CASSGRRTTQETQYF
clone size: -
J gene: TRBJ2-5
V gene: TRBV7-9
D gene: -

CDR3 DNA: TGTGCCAGCAGTGAAAGGGGACTTCCCGTTGGGGAGACCCAGTACTTC
CDR3 protein: CASSERGLPVGETQYF
clone size: -
J gene: TRBJ2-5
V gene: TRBV2
D gene: -